Listed below are T cell receptor beta chains from one sample, sequenced in a study of early T cells in non-severe SARS-CoV-2 infection. TCRdb recomputed calls from the 5' RACE reads with MiXCR, one row per CDR3 protein. This table has approximately 65,000 distinct CDR3 sequences, approximately 11% appearing once. The sequences come from whole blood, collected at baseline. The receptor set was obtained from an adult who was a healthcare worker with PCR-confirmed SARS-CoV-2 infection or an uninfected control (not recorded which). Both conserved end residues are part of each CDR3. The order of the fields is V gene, J gene, clone size, CDR3 protein. Only part of the rows carry a size: once, few, many, or a class if the clone is expanded.

TRBV5-1	TRBJ2-5	-	CASSLGDPIRETQYF
TRBV7-9	TRBJ1-1	few	CASCVRPNTEAFF
TRBV12-3/TRBV12-4	TRBJ2-2	many	CASRSGELFF
TRBV6-1	TRBJ2-7	many	CASRMGSRDGEQYF
TRBV6-5	TRBJ1-1	-	CASSYPLAGGGTEAFF
TRBV9	TRBJ1-2	-	CASSAGTENYGYTF
TRBV6-1	TRBJ2-7	-	CASSEALGQGSLEQYF
TRBV6-2/TRBV6-3	TRBJ2-3	-	CASSYHPDTQYF
TRBV10-3	TRBJ1-3	-	CAISPGWLGRSGNAIYF
TRBV10-1	TRBJ2-5	many	CATQRRRQETQYF
TRBV6-5	TRBJ1-6	few	CASRLGEQTNSPLHF
TRBV30	TRBJ2-3	-	CAWDTSGDSTDTQYF
TRBV7-6	TRBJ2-5	few	CASSPTGTAKETQYF
TRBV11-2	TRBJ2-7	-	CASSLLGGTGSEQYF
TRBV18	TRBJ1-4	few	CASSIRERATNEKLFF
TRBV5-6	TRBJ2-7	-	CASSLRFTGGSEQYF
TRBV12-3/TRBV12-4	TRBJ2-1	-	CASSMYNEQFF
TRBV5-5	TRBJ2-1	few	CASSLTSGFTYNEQFF
TRBV19	TRBJ2-5	-	CASSPGKRGGLRKETQYF
TRBV11-2	TRBJ1-2	few	CASSLIMGPPYGYTF
TRBV12-3/TRBV12-4	TRBJ2-3	few	CASSIMGAGPYGADTQYF
TRBV12-3/TRBV12-4	TRBJ2-4	few	CASSPRDRGWDIQYF
TRBV20-1	TRBJ1-1	-	CSARGLLEAQNTEAFF
TRBV11-2	TRBJ1-1	-	CASSFSGGTEAFF
TRBV2	TRBJ1-2	many	CASKHVQDVDYTF
TRBV7-2	TRBJ2-1	many	CASSLALGRHYEQFF
TRBV7-2	TRBJ2-3	many	CASSHPENTQYF
TRBV6-2/TRBV6-3	TRBJ1-2	-	CASSGTDLYGYTF
TRBV7-6	TRBJ2-3	few	CASSNPGRTRTDTQYF
TRBV5-1	TRBJ1-3	-	CASWGSGNTIYF
TRBV20-1	TRBJ1-2	many	CSARKGTDSYGYTF
TRBV20-1	TRBJ1-1	many	CSALRGDTEAFF
TRBV7-9	TRBJ1-2	few	CASSAIQGAYGYTF
TRBV4-3	TRBJ2-1	many	CASSQGPGGTYNEQFF
TRBV20-1	TRBJ1-1	-	CSAGRTEAFF
TRBV15	TRBJ2-2	-	CATSNRGPGELFF
TRBV27	TRBJ1-2	few	CASSLNGQGPYGYTF
TRBV30	TRBJ1-1	many	CAWSVRVGANTEAFF
TRBV2	TRBJ2-3	few	CASEGGAHTDTQYF